The rows below give T cell receptor beta chains drawn from one sample of a study of OX40 agonist ivuxolimab in advanced cancers. Some clones are missing from TCRdb's copy, which holds only in-frame ones; the method was immunoSEQ multiplex PCR. The sample has about 36,000 clones; 80% to 90% are singletons. Sequenced material: CD4+ or CD8+ T cells sorted from blood, taken in a trial of the OX40 agonist ivuxolimab. Source of these receptors: an adult with an advanced solid tumor such as melanoma, head and neck, liver or kidney cancer. The CDR3 runs from the conserved cysteine through the conserved F or W. D genes are given only for firm matches. Some rows have no size entry. The others give once, few or many, or a class for an expanded clone.

j_call	v_call	d_call	clone_size	cdr3_length	cdr3_nt	cdr3_aa
TRBJ1-2	TRBV5-6	TRBD1	NA	13	TGTGCCAGCAGCTTCGAGACAGGGGGCGGCTACACCTTC	CASSFETGGGYTF
TRBJ1-2	TRBV28	NA	NA	13	TGTGCCAGCAGTGGACAGACCCTTTACAGCTACACCTTC	CASSGQTLYSYTF
TRBJ2-7	TRBV4-2	NA	NA	14	TGTGCCAGCAGCCAAGACTTGACTTGGCCCGAGCAGTACTTC	CASSQDLTWPEQYF
TRBJ2-7	TRBV30	NA	NA	12	TGTGCCTGGAGTAAACCTCTCGGCGAGCAGTACTTC	CAWSKPLGEQYF
TRBJ1-1	TRBV2	NA	NA	15	TGTGCCAGCAGTGATCTTACAGCGATGAACACTGAAGCTTTCTTT	CASSDLTAMNTEAFF
TRBJ2-1	TRBV5-4	NA	NA	15	TGTGCCAGCAGCTTGTCCCCGGGACAAAGCAATGAGCAGTTCTTC	CASSLSPGQSNEQFF
TRBJ2-1	TRBV7-8	NA	few	16	TGTGCCAGCAGCCCCACAGGGAATAGAGCCTACAATGAGCAGTTCTTC	CASSPTGNRAYNEQFF
TRBJ2-5	TRBV4-2	NA	NA	16	TGTGCCAGCAGCCAAGAAGAGAGGGCCCTACAAGAGACCCAGTACTTC	CASSQEERALQETQYF
TRBJ2-2	TRBV19	NA	NA	13	TGTGCCAGTAGTGCCAAGGGGTCCGGGGAGCTGTTTTTT	CASSAKGSGELFF
TRBJ1-2	TRBV4-3	NA	NA	19	TGCGCCAGCAGCCAAGATTACCCAACGGGGCAGGGCTTTTCCTATGGCTACACCTTC	CASSQDYPTGQGFSYGYTF
TRBJ1-3	TRBV4-3	NA	once	14	TGCGCCAGCAGCCAAGATCATGCTGGAAACACCATATATTTT	CASSQDHAGNTIYF
TRBJ2-2	TRBV29-1	NA	NA	14	TGCAGCGTCCGGGTCCTTCTTGGGACCGGGGAGCTGTTTTTT	CSVRVLLGTGELFF
TRBJ2-3	TRBV19	TRBD1	few	14	TGTGCCAGTAGTTTCCAGGGGGCCACAGATACGCAGTATTTT	CASSFQGATDTQYF
TRBJ1-4	TRBV9	NA	NA	14	TGTGCCAGCAGCGTAGGCCAGGGGAGTGAAAAACTGTTTTTT	CASSVGQGSEKLFF
TRBJ1-5	TRBV7-7	NA	NA	13	TGTGCTAGCAGCCAGGCCTATAATCAGCCCCAGCATTTT	CASSQAYNQPQHF
TRBJ2-3	TRBV2	NA	NA	14	TGTGCCAGCAGTGTGGGCGGGAGCACAGATACGCAGTATTTT	CASSVGGSTDTQYF
TRBJ1-4	TRBV15	NA	NA	15	TGTGCCACCAGCAGAGATGCGGGGTCGAATGAAAAACTGTTTTTT	CATSRDAGSNEKLFF
TRBJ2-5	TRBV7-7	NA	NA	16	TGTGCTAGCAGCTTGGGGCTAGCCACGGTTCGGGAGACCCAGTACTTC	CASSLGLATVRETQYF
TRBJ1-4	TRBV4-3	NA	NA	17	TGCGCCAGCAGCCAAGATTTTTTAAGTCGGGCTAATGAAAAACTGTTTTTT	CASSQDFLSRANEKLFF
TRBJ1-3	TRBV6-5	NA	NA	14	TGTGCCAGCATCCCGGACACCTCTGGAAACACCATATATTTT	CASIPDTSGNTIYF
TRBJ2-5	TRBV4-1	TRBD2	NA	16	TGCGCCAGCAGCCCAGGACTAGCGGGGGTGGGGGAGACCCAGTACTTC	CASSPGLAGVGETQYF
TRBJ2-7	TRBV5-4	TRBD1	NA	17	TGTGCCAGCAGCGTAGCCGCCGCCGGGACAGCATCCTACGAGCAGTACTTC	CASSVAAAGTASYEQYF
TRBJ2-7	TRBV9	TRBD2	NA	13	TGTGCCAGCAGCCCACGGGGGAGGGATACGCAGTACTTC	CASSPRGRDTQYF
TRBJ1-6	TRBV27	NA	NA	20	TGTGCCAGCAGTTTATCCCGCAGGGCTTCTACCAGCTCCTATAATTCACCCCTCCACTTT	CASSLSRRASTSSYNSPLHF
TRBJ1-2	TRBV14	TRBD1	NA	16	TGTGCCAGCAGCCCCACCGGGACAGGGGGCCTCTGGGGCTACACCTTC	CASSPTGTGGLWGYTF
TRBJ2-2	TRBV7-7	TRBD1	few	15	TGTGCTAGCAGCCCCGACAGGGGTGCTGGCGGGGAGCTGTTTTTT	CASSPDRGAGGELFF
TRBJ1-1	TRBV18	NA	NA	14	TGTGCCAGCTCACCGAACACAGGGAACACTGAAGCTTTCTTT	CASSPNTGNTEAFF
TRBJ2-7	TRBV21-1	NA	NA	16	TGTGCCAGCAGCAAAGCGCAAACAGGGGGGTCCTACGAGCAGTACTTC	CASSKAQTGGSYEQYF
TRBJ2-5	TRBV9	NA	NA	16	TGTGCCAGCAGCACGCGGACACCGGGAAAGCGTGAGACCCAGTACTTC	CASSTRTPGKRETQYF
TRBJ1-1	TRBV7-9	NA	once	13	TGTGCCAGCAGCCTAGTCGGGGGCGTATGGGCTTTCTTT	CASSLVGGVWAFF
TRBJ1-6	TRBV30	TRBD1	NA	16	TGTGCCGCAACCGGACAGGGAAGAAAGTATAATTCACCCCTCCACTTT	CAATGQGRKYNSPLHF
TRBJ2-5	TRBV29-1	NA	few	14	TGCAGCGTTGAGCCCAGGACCACACAAGAGACCCAGTACTTC	CSVEPRTTQETQYF